This TCR beta chain comes out of a study of T-cell memory formation after mild COVID-19. Study as a whole: TCR clusters showed largely donor specificity.

This CDR3 region has 15 residues. V shed 4 bases and J shed 3 bases, with 16 bases lying between them. Germline-derived CDR1 and CDR2 are SGHRS and YFSETQ. Study outcomes and limitations: Contracting CD4+ clones sat mainly in CM and EM; CD8+ in EMRA. Clones that shrank (day 15 to 85) were balanced CD4/CD8, whereas later expanders leaned CD4+.

About this clonotype itself: The antigen is undetermined.

5'RACE primed at constant segments yielded TCR alpha and TCR beta cDNA libraries bearing sample barcodes and UMIs. TCRdb processed the 5' RACE reads anew with MiXCR; each CDR3 protein has one entry. The sample lists approximately 110,000 distinct CDR3 sequences; approximately 21% were seen once. This receptor was obtained from a man between 18 and 29 years old who had mild COVID-19 (a few samples of this study predate the infection). Cell type and time point are not known. The specimen was PBMCs or a T cell subset sorted from them (not recorded which). The chain couples TRBV5-1 to TRBJ1-1, with a possible D match to TRBD1 (5 bases). The CDR3 region has the DNA TGCGCCAGCAGCCCGGGGGAGGGGTTGGACACTGAAGCTTTCTTT. This gives the protein CASSPGEGLDTEAFF.